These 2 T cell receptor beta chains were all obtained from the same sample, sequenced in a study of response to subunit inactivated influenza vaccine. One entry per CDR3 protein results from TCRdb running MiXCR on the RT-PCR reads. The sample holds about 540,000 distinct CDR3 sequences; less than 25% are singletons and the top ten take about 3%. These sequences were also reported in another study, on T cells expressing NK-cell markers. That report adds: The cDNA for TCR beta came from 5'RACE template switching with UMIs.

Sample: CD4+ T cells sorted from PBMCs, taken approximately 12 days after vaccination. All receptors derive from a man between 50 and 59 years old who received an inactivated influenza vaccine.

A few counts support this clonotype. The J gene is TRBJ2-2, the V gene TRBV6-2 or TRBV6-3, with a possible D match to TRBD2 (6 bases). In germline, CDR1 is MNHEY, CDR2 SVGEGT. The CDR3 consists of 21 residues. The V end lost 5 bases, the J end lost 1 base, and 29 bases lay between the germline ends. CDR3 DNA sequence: TGTGCCAGCAGTACGTACGTCCTCAGGAGGTCCGCGGGGTTGAACACCGGGGAGCTGTTTTTT. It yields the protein CASSTYVLRRSAGLNTGELFF.

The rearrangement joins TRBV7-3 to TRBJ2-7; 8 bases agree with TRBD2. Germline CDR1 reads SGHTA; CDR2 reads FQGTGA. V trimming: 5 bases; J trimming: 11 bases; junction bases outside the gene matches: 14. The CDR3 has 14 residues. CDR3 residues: CASSPGGGDRVKYF. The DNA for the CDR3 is TGTGCCAGCAGCCCGGGAGGGGGAGACCGGGTGAAGTACTTC.